One sample yielded the 25 T cell receptor beta chains listed below, sequenced in a study of T-cell reconstitution after alpha-beta-depleted transplantation in children. Library preparation (for TCRbeta) was performed with unique molecular identifiers. TCRdb analysed the PCR reads with MiXCR anew, one entry per CDR3 protein. This table has approximately 300,000 distinct CDR3 sequences, around a tenth appearing once. Here the sequenced sample was PBMCs, taken before TCRalphabeta/CD19-depleted stem cell transplant. The receptors come from a boy under two years old with acute myeloid leukemia, due to receive a stem cell transplant.

This clonotype was detected many times. The rearrangement links TRBV14 to TRBJ2-7; D gene unclear. This CDR3 comprises 14 residues. Trimming removed 0 bases from V and 1 base from J, with 7 bases in between. Looked up from germline, CDR1 is SGHDN and CDR2 is FVKESK. CDR3 bases: TGTGCCAGCAGCCAAGATCCTAGATCCTACGAGCAGTACTTC. It translates to CASSQDPRSYEQYF.

This clonotype appeared many times. The chain uses TRBV5-1 and TRBJ1-3, with D possibly being TRBD1 (5 bases). Trimming took 0 bases from V and 0 from J, leaving 7 bases between them. Germline assignment: CDR1 SGHRS and CDR2 YFSETQ. The CDR3 length is 15 residues. CDR3 sequence: CASSLGQYSGNTIYF. CDR3 DNA sequence: TGCGCCAGCAGCTTGGGACAGTACTCTGGAAACACCATATATTTT.

The chain links TRBV19 to TRBJ2-7; 13 bases line up with TRBD2. The CDR3 sequence is 16 residues long. Unmatched junction bases numbered 4, after V lost 3 bases and J lost 2 bases. Germline values: CDR1 LNHDA, CDR2 SQIVND (reference sequence). The CDR3 protein is CASSMGTSGTPYEQYF. CDR3 DNA: TGTGCCAGTAGTATGGGGACTAGCGGGACCCCCTACGAGCAGTACTTC. Together with reference TRBV19 and TRBJ2-7, the CDR3 gives the full variable domain: DGGITQSPKYLFRKEGQNVTLSCEQNLNHDAMYWYRQDPGQGLRLIYYSQIVNDFQKGDIAEGYSVSREKKESFPLTVTSAQKNPTAFYLCASSMGTSGTPYEQYFGPGTRLTVT.

This clonotype has at least ten counts. The chain joins TRBV6-2 or TRBV6-3 to TRBJ2-5, with D possibly matching TRBD1 (7 bases). Germline lookup yields CDR1 MNHEY and CDR2 SVGEGT. V dropped 6 bases and J dropped 7 bases, with 18 bases sitting between them. The length of the CDR3 is 14 residues. The DNA of the CDR3 is TGTGCCAGCAGGTTACAGGGGAGGAAGGGGACCCAGTACTTC. Protein: CASRLQGRKGTQYF.

This clonotype was observed many times. The rearrangement links TRBV15 to TRBJ1-1; D gene ambiguous. V lost 6 bases and J 3 bases, leaving 14 bases between the germline ends. The germline CDR1 and CDR2 sequences are LNHNV and YYDKDF (reference sequence). The CDR3 contains 14 residues. The CDR3 DNA reads as TGTGCCACCAGTTCACAGCCTCGGGACACTGAAGCTTTCTTT. It codes for CATSSQPRDTEAFF.

This clonotype was observed a handful of times. This chain connects TRBV3-1 to TRBJ1-6; 8 bases are shared with TRBD1. Germline assignment: CDR1 LGHDT and CDR2 YNNKEL (reference sequence). After removal of 1 base from V and 13 bases from J, the junction contained 0 bases not matched to a gene. CDR3 length: 12 amino acids. The CDR3 sequence is CASSQGQGPLHF. The CDR3 DNA is TGTGCCAGCAGCCAAGGACAGGGGCCCCTCCACTTT.

This clonotype was found many times. The genes are TRBV5-8 and TRBJ2-7; TRBD1 matches at 9 bases. Germline-derived CDR1 and CDR2 are SGHTS and YDEGEE. The CDR3 has 16 amino acids. V lost 0 bases, J lost 3 bases, and 7 bases stayed unmatched. The CDR3 here is CASSLVIETGGYEQYF. The CDR3 nucleotides read TGTGCCAGCAGCTTGGTCATTGAGACAGGGGGCTACGAGCAGTACTTC. Using reference TRBV5-8 and TRBJ2-7 for the parts outside the CDR3, the full variable domain is EAGVTQSPTHLIKTRGQQATLRCSPISGHTSVYWYQQALGLGLQFLLWYDEGEERNRGNFPPRFSGRQFPNYSSELNVNALELEDSALYLCASSLVIETGGYEQYFGPGTRLTVT.

J is TRBJ1-5 and V is TRBV28; a possible D gene is TRBD1 (6 bases). Trimming cost V 3 bases and J 6 bases, with 15 bases left between them. CDR3 size: 15 residues. The germline V gene has CDR1 MDHEN and CDR2 SYDVKM. CDR3 loop: CASSFRGQGGQPQHF. For the CDR3, the DNA is TGTGCCAGCAGTTTTCGGGGGCAGGGTGGTCAGCCCCAGCATTTT. The entire variable domain, with the rest obtained from reference TRBV28 and TRBJ1-5, is as follows: DVKVTQSSRYLVKRTGEKVFLECVQDMDHENMFWYRQDPGLGLRLIYFSYDVKMKEKGDIPEGYSVSREKKERFSLILESASTNQTSMYLCASSFRGQGGQPQHFGDGTRLSIL.

The chain recombines TRBV20-1 with TRBJ1-6; D not certain. CDR1 is DFQATT and CDR2 is SNEGSKA in the germline V gene (reference sequence). V lost 0 bases and J lost 0, with 9 bases in between. This CDR3 is 16 amino acids long. The CDR3 region is CSARDGQLSYNSPLHF. The CDR3 DNA reads TGCAGTGCTAGAGATGGGCAGCTCTCCTATAATTCACCCCTCCACTTT.

This clonotype was picked up many times. The CDR3 sequence: CASSLTGTSERPEQYF. The CDR3 bases are TGTGCCAGCAGCTTGACCGGGACTAGCGAACGTCCCGAGCAGTACTTC. The chain combines TRBV6-1 with TRBJ2-7; 10 bases are shared with TRBD2. The germline V gene has CDR1 MNHNS and CDR2 SASEGT. This CDR3 is built from 16 residues. Trimming removed 6 bases from V and 6 bases from J; junction bases left unmatched: 14.

At least ten counts were recorded for this clonotype. This chain links TRBV6-1 with TRBJ2-7; 7 positions match TRBD1. The CDR3 runs 15 residues. Germline V lookup: CDR1 MNHNS, CDR2 SASEGT. J was trimmed by 2 bases and V by 6 bases; bases with no gene match: 10. CDR3 in amino acids: CASRVDREVAYEQYF. The CDR3 DNA reads as TGTGCCAGCAGGGTCGACAGGGAAGTCGCCTACGAGCAGTACTTC.

This clonotype has at least ten counts. The chain combines TRBV12-3 or TRBV12-4 with TRBJ2-7; no firm D call. The CDR3 runs 16 residues. V dropped 2 bases and J dropped 5 bases, with 19 bases sitting between them. Here the CDR3 DNA reads TGTGCCAGCAGTTTACTACAAGGTCCTATCCCAGACGAGCAGTACTTC. Translation gives CASSLLQGPIPDEQYF.

This chain links TRBV4-3 with TRBJ2-7; D gene uncertain. Germline CDR1 and CDR2: LGHNA and YSLEER. Trimming left V 4 bases short and J 0 bases short, with 10 bases between. The CDR3 spans 14 residues. CDR3 bases: TGCGCCAGCAGCCGGGTACAGTACTCCTACGAGCAGTACTTC. Translation: CASSRVQYSYEQYF.

This clonotype was recorded many times. The chain recombines TRBV20-1 with TRBJ2-1, with D uncertain. The CDR3 extends over 15 amino acids. Germline CDR1 DFQATT, CDR2 SNEGSKA (reference sequence). V dropped 0 bases and J dropped 2 bases, with 11 bases sitting between them. The CDR3 loop is CSARDGLPTYNEQFF. CDR3 DNA: TGCAGTGCTAGAGATGGCTTACCCACCTACAATGAGCAGTTCTTC.

In its sample, this clonotype was seen many times. V gene TRBV27 combines with J gene TRBJ2-5, with a tentative D call TRBD2 (5 bases). The germline CDR1 and CDR2 sequences are MNHEY and SMNVEV (reference sequence). Trimming stripped 4 bases from V and 4 bases from J, with 13 bases between. The CDR3 has 14 amino acids. The DNA of the CDR3 is TGTGCCAGCAGTTGGGAGAGGAGTAGAGAGACCCAGTACTTC. Translated: CASSWERSRETQYF.

The chain combines TRBV2 with TRBJ1-1, with D maybe TRBD1 (6 bases). Looked up from germline, CDR1 is SNHLY and CDR2 is FYNNEI. The V end lost 8 bases, the J end lost 1 base, and 20 bases lay between the germline ends. CDR3 length: 16 residues. CDR3 DNA sequence: TGTGCCAGCCAATCCGAAACTGGGACACCGAACACTGAAGCTTTCTTT. Translated: CASQSETGTPNTEAFF. The variable domain in full, with the rest retrieved from reference TRBV2 and TRBJ1-1, is EPEVTQTPSHQVTQMGQEVILRCVPISNHLYFYWYRQILGQKVEFLVSFYNNEISEKSEIFDDQFSVERPDGSNFTLKIRSTKLEDSAMYFCASQSETGTPNTEAFFGQGTRLTVV.

This clonotype showed up many times. The genes are TRBV7-3 and TRBJ2-6; D remains ambiguous. This CDR3 is 16 amino acids long. The germline gives CDR1 SGHTA, CDR2 FQGTGA. Deletions cut 8 bases from V and 0 bases from J, with 14 bases between. CDR3 region: CASSINSRSGANVLTF. The CDR3 nucleotides are TGTGCCAGCTCAATCAACAGCCGCTCTGGGGCCAACGTCCTGACTTTC.

Worth noting for this clonotype: This may stem from a read error, because a much larger clone lies one nucleotide away. The chain couples TRBV10-3 to TRBJ2-5; 7 nucleotides agree with TRBD2. Germline V lookup: CDR1 ENHRY, CDR2 SYGVKD. The CDR3 is 15 amino acids. Germline trimming cut 2 bases from V and 2 bases from J; bases unmatched to any gene: 5. In DNA, the CDR3 is TGTGCCATCAGTGAGGGACTAGAGGATCAAGAGACCCAGTACTTC. Translating it yields CAISEGLEDQETQYF.

The V gene is TRBV7-8, the J gene TRBJ2-2; D unclear. There are 15 residues in the CDR3. Germline CDR1 reads SGHVS; CDR2 reads FQNEAQ. V was clipped by 4 bases and J by 2 bases, with 11 bases between them. The CDR3 DNA is TGTGCCAGCAGCTCGAACATCGAAAACACCGGGGAGCTGTTTTTT. Amino acid sequence: CASSSNIENTGELFF.

This clonotype has at least ten counts. The J gene is TRBJ1-5, the V gene TRBV12-3 or TRBV12-4; unclear D gene. Trimming left V 1 base short and J 9 bases short, with 10 bases between. The CDR3 is 13 amino acids. Written as DNA, the CDR3 is TGTGCCAGCAGTTTAGATTTTTTGGGGCCCCAGCATTTT. As protein: CASSLDFLGPQHF.

This clonotype was counted ten times or more. The chain links TRBV28 to TRBJ1-6; D gene uncertain. The CDR3 is 14 residues long. Germline loops: CDR1 MDHEN, CDR2 SYDVKM. Trimming removed 2 bases at V and 7 bases at J, with 9 bases between. This CDR3 is CASSLSFWNSPLHF. In DNA form, the CDR3 reads TGTGCCAGCAGTTTAAGTTTTTGGAATTCACCCCTCCACTTT.

This clonotype was detected only a few times. The rearrangement joins TRBV6-2 or TRBV6-3 to TRBJ1-1; maybe TRBD1 (5 bases). Trimming pared 4 bases from V and 4 bases from J, leaving 7 bases between. This CDR3 is 12 amino acids long. The germline V gene encodes CDR1 MNHEY and CDR2 SVGEGT. CDR3 sequence (DNA): TGTGCCAGCAGTTTGGGGGTCACTGAAGCTTTCTTT. As protein: CASSLGVTEAFF.

V and J are TRBV19 and TRBJ2-6; D call uncertain. Germline V gene lookup returns CDR1 LNHDA and CDR2 SQIVND (reference sequence). V lost 0 bases and J lost 4, with 4 bases in between. The CDR3 is made up of 14 amino acids. CDR3 in amino acids: CASSIDQGANVLTF. In DNA form, the CDR3 reads TGTGCCAGTAGTATAGATCAGGGGGCCAACGTCCTGACTTTC.

This clonotype appeared many times. The rearrangement uses TRBV9 and TRBJ2-5; D is possibly TRBD2 (5 bases). Germline CDR1 SGDLS, CDR2 YYNGEE. Deletions cut 4 bases from V and 3 bases from J, with 13 bases between. This CDR3 comprises 14 residues. CDR3 DNA: TGTGCCAGCAGCTTTAGCCCGGGGAAAGAGACCCAGTACTTC. Its protein is CASSFSPGKETQYF.

This clonotype occurred many times. V usage is TRBV7-2 and J usage is TRBJ2-7; 8 nucleotides match TRBD2. J lost 2 bases, V lost 2 bases, and 8 bases had no gene match. Germline assignment: CDR1 SGHTA and CDR2 FQGNSA. This CDR3 region has 16 residues. CDR3 in amino acids: CASSLLGGLGTYEQYF. The CDR3 nucleotides are TGTGCCAGCAGCTTACTGGGGGGACTAGGCACCTACGAGCAGTACTTC.